The next 13 T cell receptor beta chains were all read from a single sample in a study of blood T cell repertoires in COVID-19. The method was immunoSEQ multiplex PCR; TCRdb's version includes in-frame clones alone and lacks a portion of them. The sample yields over 120,000 clones, 65% to 80% seen once. Sequenced material: peripheral blood. The receptors originated from a woman aged 60 to 75 with acute or convalescent COVID-19.

J is TRBJ2-7 and V is TRBV19; the D gene is possibly TRBD1 (5 bases). From germline, CDR1 is LNHDA and CDR2 SQIVND (reference sequence). This CDR3 is built from 13 residues. Trimming stripped 3 bases from V and 6 bases from J, with 12 bases between. The CDR3 DNA follows: TGTGCCAGTAGTATTAATAGGGGTTCCGAGCAGTACTTC. Its protein is CASSINRGSEQYF.

This chain connects TRBV9 to TRBJ2-3, with 13 bases matching TRBD2. Germline trimming cut 0 bases from V and 1 base from J; bases unmatched to any gene: 11. From germline, CDR1 is SGDLS and CDR2 YYNGEE. The CDR3 runs to 20 residues. In DNA, the CDR3 is TGTGCCAGCAGCGTAGAGGGGAGGACTAGCGGGAGATTTGGCACAGATACGCAGTATTTT. Its protein product is CASSVEGRTSGRFGTDTQYF. Filled out from reference TRBV9 and TRBJ2-3, the complete variable domain reads DSGVTQTPKHLITATGQRVTLRCSPRSGDLSVYWYQQSLDQGLQFLIQYYNGEERAKGNILERFSAQQFPDLHSELNLSSLELGDSALYFCASSVEGRTSGRFGTDTQYFGPGTRLTVL.

This clone was detected a few times. This chain joins TRBV23-1 and TRBJ2-7; D gene ambiguous. TRBV23-1 is marked as an open reading frame, function uncertain. The CDR3 contains 13 residues. The V end was cut by 5 bases, the J end by 0 bases, with 8 bases between. The CDR3 coding sequence is TGCGCCAGCAGTATGTATTCCTCCTACGAGCAGTACTTC. Protein sequence: CASSMYSSYEQYF.

The V call is TRBV3-1 (or the pseudogene TRBV3-2), the J call TRBJ2-1, with 9 bases matching TRBD2. The CDR3 totals 15 residues. Germline lookup yields CDR1 LGHDT and CDR2 YNNKEL (reference sequence). V was pared by 2 bases and J by 6 bases, with 5 bases of the junction left unmatched. The CDR3 DNA sequence: TGTGCCAGCAGCCAACAAGCGGGGGGACGCAATGAGCAGTTCTTC. Residues: CASSQQAGGRNEQFF.

This clone was seen only once. The rearrangement joins TRBV19 to TRBJ1-5; possible D gene TRBD1, 6 bases. Between the trimmed V and J ends, which lost 3 bases and 4 bases, there was a span of 13 bases. From germline, CDR1 is LNHDA and CDR2 SQIVND (reference sequence). The CDR3 totals 15 residues. The CDR3, as DNA: TGTGCCAGTAGTATTAGGTCAGGGGCAAATCAGCCCCAGCATTTT. Its translation: CASSIRSGANQPQHF.

This chain connects TRBV11-2 to TRBJ2-7; D gene ambiguous. Germline-derived CDR1 and CDR2 are SGHAT and FQNNGV. This CDR3 spans 11 amino acids. Trimming pared 1 base from V and 12 bases from J, leaving 10 bases between. CDR3 residues: CASSLGQVTYF. CDR3 sequence (DNA): TGTGCCAGCAGCTTAGGGCAGGTGACGTACTTC.

The chain employs TRBV2 and TRBJ1-6; no clear D gene. Germline CDR1 is SNHLY and CDR2 is FYNNEI. The CDR3 extends over 17 amino acids. The V end lost 0 bases, the J end lost 0 bases, and 9 bases lay between the germline ends. The DNA of the CDR3 is TGTGCCAGCAGTGAAGCCGGGAGGAGCTCCTATAATTCACCCCTCCACTTT. Its protein is CASSEAGRSSYNSPLHF.

The V call is TRBV29-1, the J call TRBJ2-4; TRBD1 aligns across 7 bases. Germline values: CDR1 SQVTM, CDR2 ANQGSEA. V lost 6 bases to trimming and J lost 6 bases; unmatched junction nucleotides: 11. This CDR3 has 14 residues. CDR3 amino acids: CSVVPGQLINIQYF. The CDR3 DNA reads TGCAGCGTCGTCCCGGGACAGCTAATAAACATTCAGTACTTC.

The CDR3 reads CASSQSVRDKGHATDTQYF. The CDR3 DNA follows: TGCGCCAGCAGTCAGTCCGTGCGGGATAAGGGTCACGCGACAGATACGCAGTATTTT. The chain joins TRBV23-1 to TRBJ2-3, with a weak D call TRBD2 (6 bases). TRBV23-1 is an open reading frame, and its role is uncertain. The CDR3 is made up of 19 amino acids. Trimming stripped 3 bases from V and 3 bases from J, with 25 bases between.

The V call is TRBV28, the J call TRBJ1-6; no firm D call. V was cut by 5 bases and J by 5 bases, with 13 bases left in between. Germline CDR1 reads MDHEN; CDR2 reads SYDVKM. The CDR3 has 15 residues. The CDR3 region is CASSALESHNSPLHF. The CDR3 bases are TGTGCCAGCAGTGCCTTGGAGTCCCATAATTCACCCCTCCACTTT. Full variable domain (missing parts from reference TRBV28 and TRBJ1-6): DVKVTQSSRYLVKRTGEKVFLECVQDMDHENMFWYRQDPGLGLRLIYFSYDVKMKEKGDIPEGYSVSREKKERFSLILESASTNQTSMYLCASSALESHNSPLHFGNGTRLTVT.

V and J are TRBV3-1 (or the pseudogene TRBV3-2) and TRBJ1-6; a weak D match, TRBD1 (5 bases). From germline, CDR1 is LGHDT and CDR2 YNNKEL (reference sequence). The CDR3 totals 13 residues. With 4 bases removed from V and 5 bases from J, the gap between germline ends came to 6 bases. This chain's CDR3 is CASSLTDNSPLHF. The CDR3 coding sequence is TGTGCCAGCAGCCTGACAGATAATTCACCCCTCCACTTT.

The chain employs TRBV18 and TRBJ2-2, with TRBD1 as a possible D gene (5 bases). Trimming removed 5 bases at V and 2 bases at J, with 18 bases between. This CDR3 is 17 amino acids long. The germline V gene encodes CDR1 KGHSH and CDR2 LQKENI. CDR3 protein: CASSFQGMGRNTGELFF. CDR3 bases: TGTGCCAGCTCATTTCAAGGGATGGGGCGAAACACCGGGGAGCTGTTTTTT.

This clone was seen once. This chain uses TRBV19 with TRBJ2-3; 7 nucleotides agree with TRBD2. With V trimmed by 2 bases and J by 2 bases, 4 bases remained unmatched. CDR1 is LNHDA, CDR2 SQIVND, per germline (reference sequence). This CDR3 is 15 amino acids long. The chain's CDR3 is CASSILAASTDTQYF. The CDR3 nucleotides are TGTGCCAGTAGTATACTAGCGGCATCCACAGATACGCAGTATTTT. Together with reference TRBV19 and TRBJ2-3, the CDR3 gives the full variable domain: DGGITQSPKYLFRKEGQNVTLSCEQNLNHDAMYWYRQDPGQGLRLIYYSQIVNDFQKGDIAEGYSVSREKKESFPLTVTSAQKNPTAFYLCASSILAASTDTQYFGPGTRLTVL.